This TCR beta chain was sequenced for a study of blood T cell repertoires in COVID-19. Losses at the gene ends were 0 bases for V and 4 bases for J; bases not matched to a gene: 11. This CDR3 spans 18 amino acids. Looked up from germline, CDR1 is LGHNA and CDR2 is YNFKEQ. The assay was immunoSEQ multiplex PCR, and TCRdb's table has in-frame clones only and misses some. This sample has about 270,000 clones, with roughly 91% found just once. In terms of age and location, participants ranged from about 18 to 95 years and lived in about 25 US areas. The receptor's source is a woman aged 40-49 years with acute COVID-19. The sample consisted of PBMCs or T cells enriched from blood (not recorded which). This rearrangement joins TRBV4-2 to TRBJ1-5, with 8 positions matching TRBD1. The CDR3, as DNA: TGTGCCAGCAGCCAAGATATACGGCAGGGGGCATTAAATCAGCCCCAGCATTTT. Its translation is CASSQDIRQGALNQPQHF.